Listed below are T cell receptor beta chains from one sample, sequenced in a study of graft-versus-host responses after intestinal transplantation. Measured with immunoSEQ multiplex PCR; TCRdb has only the in-frame clones, and not every one. There are 14,000 or so clones in the sample; about 87% occur only once, and about 6.8% lies in the top ten. Sample: bone marrow, taken 125 days after intestinal transplantation. These receptors were taken from a human patient who received an intestinal transplant, so some T cells may come from the graft donor. Both conserved end residues are part of each CDR3. Each record gives: CDR3 length, V gene, clone size, D gene, J gene, CDR3 DNA, CDR3 protein. A D gene is named only where the DNA matches it firmly. The size field is filled for only some rows; it gives once, few, many or a size class.

CDR3 length: 15
V gene: TRBV27
clone size: .
D gene: TRBD2
J gene: TRBJ2-1
CDR3 DNA: TGTGCCAGCAGTTTACTAGCGGGATACGTCGATGAGCAGTTCTTC
CDR3 protein: CASSLLAGYVDEQFF

CDR3 length: 14
V gene: TRBV9
clone size: .
D gene: TRBD1
J gene: TRBJ2-7
CDR3 DNA: TGTGCCAGCAGCCCGGGACAGGGGGCTTACGAGCAGTACTTC
CDR3 protein: CASSPGQGAYEQYF

CDR3 length: 13
V gene: TRBV6-4
clone size: .
D gene: TRBD2
J gene: TRBJ2-3
CDR3 DNA: TGTGCCAGCGGGACTAGCGGGACAGATACGCAGTATTTT
CDR3 protein: CASGTSGTDTQYF

CDR3 length: 16
V gene: TRBV18
clone size: .
D gene: .
J gene: TRBJ1-3
CDR3 DNA: TGTGCCAGCTCACCAGCAGGTCGGAGCTCTGGAAACACCATATATTTT
CDR3 protein: CASSPAGRSSGNTIYF

CDR3 length: 14
V gene: TRBV5-1
clone size: .
D gene: .
J gene: TRBJ2-7
CDR3 DNA: TGCGCCAGCAGCTACGACAGTTTCACCTACGAGCAGTACTTC
CDR3 protein: CASSYDSFTYEQYF

CDR3 length: 13
V gene: TRBV21-1
clone size: .
D gene: .
J gene: TRBJ2-7
CDR3 DNA: TGTGCCAGCAGCAGACAGGGATACTACGAGCAGTACTTC
CDR3 protein: CASSRQGYYEQYF

CDR3 length: 15
V gene: TRBV11-3
clone size: .
D gene: .
J gene: TRBJ2-3
CDR3 DNA: TGTGCCAGCAGCTTATTATCGGCCGGCGTCGATACGCAGTATTTT
CDR3 protein: CASSLLSAGVDTQYF

CDR3 length: 13
V gene: TRBV11-2
clone size: .
D gene: .
J gene: TRBJ2-5
CDR3 DNA: TGTGCCAGCAGCTCTGCCGGGGAGGAGACCCAGTACTTC
CDR3 protein: CASSSAGEETQYF

CDR3 length: 14
V gene: TRBV9
clone size: .
D gene: .
J gene: TRBJ1-2
CDR3 DNA: TGTGCCAGCAGCGTAGGGGCGACTAACTATGGCTACACCTTC
CDR3 protein: CASSVGATNYGYTF

CDR3 length: 14
V gene: TRBV7-7
clone size: once
D gene: .
J gene: TRBJ1-2
CDR3 DNA: TGTGCCAGCAGCCCCTTCCTGGGTTCTTATGGCTACACCTTC
CDR3 protein: CASSPFLGSYGYTF

CDR3 length: 12
V gene: TRBV6-1
clone size: .
D gene: .
J gene: TRBJ1-1
CDR3 DNA: TGTGCCAGCAGTGAACACAGAGCTGAAGCTTTCTTT
CDR3 protein: CASSEHRAEAFF

CDR3 length: 14
V gene: TRBV9
clone size: .
D gene: .
J gene: TRBJ2-7
CDR3 DNA: TGTGCCAGCAGCGTCGAAGGCTCCCCCTACGAGCAGTACTTC
CDR3 protein: CASSVEGSPYEQYF

CDR3 length: 15
V gene: TRBV28
clone size: once
D gene: .
J gene: TRBJ1-5
CDR3 DNA: TGTGCCAGCAGGCCATGGGGCTATAGCAATCAGCCCCAGCATTTT
CDR3 protein: CASRPWGYSNQPQHF

CDR3 length: 16
V gene: TRBV29-1
clone size: .
D gene: .
J gene: TRBJ2-1
CDR3 DNA: TGCAGCGTTGAAGGAGCCCGGGGAGTTCGGGACAATGAGCAGTTCTTC
CDR3 protein: CSVEGARGVRDNEQFF

CDR3 length: 16
V gene: TRBV5-6
clone size: .
D gene: .
J gene: TRBJ1-3
CDR3 DNA: TGTGCCAGCACCTTGGGCCCGGCAACCTCTGGAAACACCATATATTTT
CDR3 protein: CASTLGPATSGNTIYF

CDR3 length: 16
V gene: TRBV2
clone size: few
D gene: .
J gene: TRBJ1-2
CDR3 DNA: TGTGCCAGCAGCTTAGGTGGAGGGCCTACTAACTATGGCTACACCTTC
CDR3 protein: CASSLGGGPTNYGYTF

CDR3 length: 16
V gene: TRBV19
clone size: .
D gene: TRBD2
J gene: TRBJ2-7
CDR3 DNA: TGTGCCAGTAGTATGGCCGGGACTAGCTCTTCCTACGAGCAGTACTTC
CDR3 protein: CASSMAGTSSSYEQYF